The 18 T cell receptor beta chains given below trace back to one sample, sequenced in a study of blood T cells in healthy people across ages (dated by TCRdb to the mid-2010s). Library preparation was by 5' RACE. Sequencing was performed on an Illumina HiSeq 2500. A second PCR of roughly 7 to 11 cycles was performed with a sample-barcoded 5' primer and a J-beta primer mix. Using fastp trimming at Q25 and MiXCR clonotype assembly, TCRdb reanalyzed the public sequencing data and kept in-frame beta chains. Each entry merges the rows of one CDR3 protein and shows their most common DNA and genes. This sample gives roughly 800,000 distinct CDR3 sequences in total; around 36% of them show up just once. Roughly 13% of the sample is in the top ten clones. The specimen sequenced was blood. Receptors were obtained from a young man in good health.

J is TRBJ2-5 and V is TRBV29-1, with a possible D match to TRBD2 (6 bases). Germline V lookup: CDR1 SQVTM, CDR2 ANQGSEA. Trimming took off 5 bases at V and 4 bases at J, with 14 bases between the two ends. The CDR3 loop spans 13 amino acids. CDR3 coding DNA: TGCAGCGTTCATATCCTGGGAGGAGAGACCCAGTACTTC. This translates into CSVHILGGETQYF.

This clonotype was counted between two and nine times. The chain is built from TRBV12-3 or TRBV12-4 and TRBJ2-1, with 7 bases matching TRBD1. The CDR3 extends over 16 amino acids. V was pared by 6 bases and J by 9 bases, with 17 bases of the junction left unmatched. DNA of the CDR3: TGTGCCAGCAGATTAACGGGACAGTCCCTGGGACCTGAGCAGTTCTTC. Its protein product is CASRLTGQSLGPEQFF.

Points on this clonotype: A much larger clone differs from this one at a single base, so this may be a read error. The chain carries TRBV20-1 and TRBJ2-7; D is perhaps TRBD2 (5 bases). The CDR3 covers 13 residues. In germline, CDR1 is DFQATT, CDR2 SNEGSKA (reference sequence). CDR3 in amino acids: CSASKRSSCEQYF. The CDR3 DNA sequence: TGCAGTGCTAGTAAGCGGAGCTCCTGCGAGCAGTACTTC.

CDR3 sequence reads: CASSPLGQGVWYGYTF. CDR3 nucleotide sequence: TGTGCCAGCAGCCCCTTGGGGCAGGGTGTGTGGTATGGCTACACCTTC. This chain joins TRBV7-2 and TRBJ1-2, with a possible D match to TRBD1 (5 bases). This CDR3 is built from 16 residues. Germline lookup yields CDR1 SGHTA and CDR2 FQGNSA. The germline V and J ends were trimmed by 5 bases and 5 bases, with 21 bases remaining between them.

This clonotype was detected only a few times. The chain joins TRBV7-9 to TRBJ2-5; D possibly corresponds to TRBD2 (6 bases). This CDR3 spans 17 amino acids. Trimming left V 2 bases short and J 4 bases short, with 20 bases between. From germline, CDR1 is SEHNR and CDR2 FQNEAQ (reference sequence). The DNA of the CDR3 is TGTGCCAGCAGCTTAAACGAATGGCCGGGGGTTGGAGAGACCCAGTACTTC. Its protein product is CASSLNEWPGVGETQYF.

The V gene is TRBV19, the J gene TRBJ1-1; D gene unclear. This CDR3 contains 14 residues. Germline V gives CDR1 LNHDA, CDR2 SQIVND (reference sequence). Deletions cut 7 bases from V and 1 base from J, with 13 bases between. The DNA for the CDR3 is TGTGCCAGTACTCAAGGGCCTCAGAACACTGAAGCTTTCTTT. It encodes CASTQGPQNTEAFF.

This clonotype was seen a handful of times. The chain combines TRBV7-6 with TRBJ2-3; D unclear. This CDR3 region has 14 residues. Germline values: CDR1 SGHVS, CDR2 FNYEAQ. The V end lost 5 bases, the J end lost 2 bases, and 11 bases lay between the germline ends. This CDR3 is CASSAAGYTDTQYF. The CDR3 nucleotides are TGTGCCAGCAGCGCAGCCGGATACACAGATACGCAGTATTTT.

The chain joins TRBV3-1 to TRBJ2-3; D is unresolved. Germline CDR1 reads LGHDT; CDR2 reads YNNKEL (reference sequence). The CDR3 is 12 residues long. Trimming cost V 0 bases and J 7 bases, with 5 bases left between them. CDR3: CASSQDQNTQYF. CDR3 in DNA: TGTGCCAGCAGCCAAGATCAAAATACGCAGTATTTT.

The CDR3 region is CASSVGGGGAYNEQFF. As DNA, the CDR3 is TGTGCCAGCAGCGTAGGTGGGGGGGGCGCCTACAATGAGCAGTTCTTC. The chain links TRBV9 to TRBJ2-1, with D possibly being TRBD2 (7 bases). V gave up 0 bases and J gave up 2 bases, with 12 bases separating them. Germline assignment: CDR1 SGDLS and CDR2 YYNGEE. This CDR3 has 16 amino acids.

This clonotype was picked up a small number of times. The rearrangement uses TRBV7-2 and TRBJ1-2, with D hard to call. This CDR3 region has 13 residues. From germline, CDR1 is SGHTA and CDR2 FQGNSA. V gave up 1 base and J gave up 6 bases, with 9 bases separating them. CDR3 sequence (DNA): TGTGCCAGCAGCTTAGTGCAGGCGAATGGCTACACCTTC. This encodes CASSLVQANGYTF. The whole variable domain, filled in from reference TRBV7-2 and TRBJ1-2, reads GAGVSQSPSNKVTEKGKDVELRCDPISGHTALYWYRQSLGQGLEFLIYFQGNSAPDKSGLPSDRFSAERTGGSVSTLTIQRTQQEDSAVYLCASSLVQANGYTFGSGTRLTVV.

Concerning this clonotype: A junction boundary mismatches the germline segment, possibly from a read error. This CDR3 reads CSPDRDSYNERYF. CDR3 nucleotides: TGCAGCCCGGACAGGGACTCCTACAATGAGCGGTACTTC. V and J are TRBV29-1 and TRBJ2-1, with 8 nucleotides matching TRBD1. The germline gives CDR1 SQVTM, CDR2 ANQGSEA. This CDR3 is built from 13 residues.

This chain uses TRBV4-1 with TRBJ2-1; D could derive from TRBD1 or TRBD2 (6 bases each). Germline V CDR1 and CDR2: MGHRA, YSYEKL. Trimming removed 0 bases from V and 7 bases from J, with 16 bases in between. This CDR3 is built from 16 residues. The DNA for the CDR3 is TGCGCCAGCAGCCAAGATCCCAGGGGAGGTGGTAATGAGCAGTTCTTC. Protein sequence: CASSQDPRGGGNEQFF.

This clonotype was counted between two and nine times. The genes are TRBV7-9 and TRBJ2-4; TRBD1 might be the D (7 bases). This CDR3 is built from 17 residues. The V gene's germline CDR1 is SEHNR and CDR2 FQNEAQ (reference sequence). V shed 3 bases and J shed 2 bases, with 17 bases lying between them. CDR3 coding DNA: TGTGCCAGCAGCTTGGGGCAATCAGGGGGGACCAAAAACATTCAGTACTTC. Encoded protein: CASSLGQSGGTKNIQYF.

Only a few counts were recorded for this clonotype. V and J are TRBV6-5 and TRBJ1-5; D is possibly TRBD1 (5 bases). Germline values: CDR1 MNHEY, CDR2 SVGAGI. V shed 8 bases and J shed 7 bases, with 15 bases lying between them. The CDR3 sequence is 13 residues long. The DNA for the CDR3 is TGTGCCAGCGGCCCGGGGGGGTGGCAGCCCCAGCATTTT. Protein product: CASGPGGWQPQHF.

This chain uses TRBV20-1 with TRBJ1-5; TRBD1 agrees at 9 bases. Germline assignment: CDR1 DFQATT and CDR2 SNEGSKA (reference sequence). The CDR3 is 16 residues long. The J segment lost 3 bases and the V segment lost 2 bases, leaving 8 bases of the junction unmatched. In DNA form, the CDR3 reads TGCAGTGCTAGAAGCCCCGGGACAGGGTTCAATCAGCCCCAGCATTTT. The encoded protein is CSARSPGTGFNQPQHF.

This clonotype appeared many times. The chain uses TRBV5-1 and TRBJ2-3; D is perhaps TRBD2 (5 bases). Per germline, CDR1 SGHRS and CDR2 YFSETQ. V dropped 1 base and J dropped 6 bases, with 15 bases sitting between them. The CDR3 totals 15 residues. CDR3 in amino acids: CASSLPTPRADTQYF. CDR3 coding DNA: TGCGCCAGCAGCTTGCCGACCCCGAGGGCCGATACGCAGTATTTT.

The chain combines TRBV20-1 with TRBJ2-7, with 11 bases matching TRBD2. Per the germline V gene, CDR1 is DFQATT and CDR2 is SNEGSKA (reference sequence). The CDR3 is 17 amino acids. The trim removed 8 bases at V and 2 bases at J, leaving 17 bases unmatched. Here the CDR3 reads CSTSPLGLAENAYEQYF. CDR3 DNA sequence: TGCAGTACCTCCCCATTGGGACTAGCGGAAAATGCCTACGAGCAGTACTTC.

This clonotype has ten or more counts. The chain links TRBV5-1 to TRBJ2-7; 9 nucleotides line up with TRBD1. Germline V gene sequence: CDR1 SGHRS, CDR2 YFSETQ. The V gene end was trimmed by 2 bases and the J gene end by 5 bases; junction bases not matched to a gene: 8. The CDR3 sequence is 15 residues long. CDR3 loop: CASSLIPGQGNEQYF. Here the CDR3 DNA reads TGCGCCAGCAGCTTAATTCCGGGACAGGGCAACGAGCAGTACTTC.